A single count supports the clone carrying this T cell receptor beta chain. Its specificity is unknown. The entry originates in a study of blood T cells in healthy people across ages. Peripheral blood was drawn, ten milliliters per donor. Sample-barcoded 5' priming and a J-beta primer mix drove a second PCR of 7 to 11 cycles. Template switching added a 12-random-nucleotide identifier to every cDNA molecule. Each single sample gave us at least 2.5 million CDR3-containing paired-end reads. TCRdb recomputed calls from the 5' RACE reads with MiXCR, one row per CDR3 protein. The sample shows fewer than 2,000,000 distinct CDR3 sequences, around 42% of them seen only once. The V end was cut by 6 bases, the J end by 2 bases, with 14 bases between. The CDR3 runs 15 residues. Broader study findings: Bulk PBMC profiling left naive and antigen-experienced comparisons inconclusive.

The sequence was collected from a human donor in good health. V and J are TRBV12-3 or TRBV12-4 and TRBJ1-3; D possibly corresponds to TRBD1 (6 bases). Sample: blood. Here the CDR3 reads CASRSTGTPGNTIYF. The CDR3 nucleotides are TGTGCCAGCAGGTCGACAGGAACCCCTGGAAACACCATATATTTT.